The 3 T cell receptor beta chains below all came from one sample that was sequenced in a study of T cell repertoires in cytomegalovirus infection. TCRdb recomputed calls from the reads with MiXCR, one row per CDR3 protein. The sample includes roughly 190,000 distinct CDR3 sequences, about a tenth of them seen just once. Sequencing input: PBMCs. The receptors come from a human donor in good health (CMV status not recorded). Some clones in this sample may be carry-over from other donors' samples.

There are many counts of this clonotype. This sequence joins TRBV6-2 or TRBV6-3 and TRBJ2-7; 12 bases agree with TRBD2. V shed 6 bases and J 4 bases; nucleotides not matched to a gene: 1. Looked up from germline, CDR1 is MNHEY and CDR2 is SVGEGT. The CDR3 contains 13 residues. In DNA, the CDR3 is TGTGCCAGCAGAGGGACTAGCGGGTACGAGCAGTACTTC. Protein product: CASRGTSGYEQYF.

This clonotype was observed at least ten times. The J gene is TRBJ2-2, the V gene TRBV6-4; tentative D call: TRBD2 (6 bases). Germline V gene lookup returns CDR1 MRHNA and CDR2 SNTAGT. The V end lost 5 bases, the J end lost 4 bases, and 8 bases lay between the germline ends. The CDR3 totals 13 residues. This chain's CDR3 is CASSKTSTGELFF. The CDR3 DNA follows: TGTGCCAGCAGTAAGACTAGCACCGGGGAGCTGTTTTTT.

This clonotype showed up many times. V and J are TRBV6-2 or TRBV6-3 and TRBJ1-5; D is unclear. The CDR3 extends over 15 amino acids. Per germline, CDR1 MNHEY and CDR2 SVGEGT. Trimming shortened V by 5 bases and J by 6 bases, and 17 bases separated the two germline ends. This chain's CDR3 is CASSGNTVPPQPQHF. The CDR3 DNA reads TGTGCCAGCAGTGGGAATACCGTGCCACCTCAGCCCCAGCATTTT.